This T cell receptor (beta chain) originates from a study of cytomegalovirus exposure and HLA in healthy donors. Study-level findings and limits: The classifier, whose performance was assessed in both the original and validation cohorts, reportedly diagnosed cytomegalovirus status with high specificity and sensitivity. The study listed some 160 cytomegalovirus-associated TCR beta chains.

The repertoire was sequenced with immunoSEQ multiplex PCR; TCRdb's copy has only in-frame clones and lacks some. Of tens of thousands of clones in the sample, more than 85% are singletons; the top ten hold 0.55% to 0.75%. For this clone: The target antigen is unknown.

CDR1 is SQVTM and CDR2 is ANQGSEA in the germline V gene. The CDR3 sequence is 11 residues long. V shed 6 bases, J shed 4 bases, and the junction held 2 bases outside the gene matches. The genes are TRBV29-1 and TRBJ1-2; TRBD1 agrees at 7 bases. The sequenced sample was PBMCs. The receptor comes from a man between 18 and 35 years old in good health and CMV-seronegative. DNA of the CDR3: TGCAGCGTCCACAGGGGCTATGGCTACACCTTC. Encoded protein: CSVHRGYGYTF.